Following are 20 T cell receptor beta chains from one sample sequenced in a study of blood T cell repertoires in COVID-19. Repertoires were generated with immunoSEQ multiplex PCR, while TCRdb's copy carries only in-frame clones and drops some. The sample lists more than 250,000 clones, roughly 87% occurring once. The sequencing input was peripheral blood. The source of these receptors is a human donor in a cohort sampled during active COVID-19.

DNA for the CDR3: TGTGCCAGCAGCTTCACAGGGGGCAATCAGCCCCAGCATTTT. It translates to CASSFTGGNQPQHF. The rearrangement joins TRBV11-2 to TRBJ1-5; 7 bases align to TRBD1. This CDR3 contains 14 residues. From germline, CDR1 is SGHAT and CDR2 FQNNGV. Trimming removed 3 bases from V and 2 bases from J; junction bases left unmatched: 1. Variable domain in full (rest from reference TRBV11-2 and TRBJ1-5): EAGVAQSPRYKIIEKRQSVAFWCNPISGHATLYWYQQILGQGPKLLIQFQNNGVVDDSQLPKDRFSAERLKGVDSTLKIQPAKLEDSAVYLCASSFTGGNQPQHFGDGTRLSIL.

This clone was counted once. The chain combines TRBV19 with TRBJ1-2, with TRBD1 as a possible D gene (6 bases). Germline assignment: CDR1 LNHDA and CDR2 SQIVND (reference sequence). V was cut by 5 bases and J by 4 bases, with 35 bases left in between. The CDR3 covers 21 residues. The CDR3 bases are TGTGCCAGTAGTCCCGCAGCCATACTGACAGGACCCGGGGACGACTCCTATGGCTACACCTTC. The encoded protein is CASSPAAILTGPGDDSYGYTF.

This clone was seen just once. The V call is TRBV19, the J call TRBJ2-7; 8 bases line up with TRBD2. CDR1 is LNHDA and CDR2 is SQIVND in the germline V gene (reference sequence). Unmatched junction bases numbered 6, after V lost 3 bases and J lost 2 bases. CDR3 length: 15 residues. The CDR3 DNA reads as TGTGCCAGTAGTATTGGCGGCGGGGGGACCTACGAGCAGTACTTC. Its protein product is CASSIGGGGTYEQYF. The whole variable domain, filled in from reference TRBV19 and TRBJ2-7, reads DGGITQSPKYLFRKEGQNVTLSCEQNLNHDAMYWYRQDPGQGLRLIYYSQIVNDFQKGDIAEGYSVSREKKESFPLTVTSAQKNPTAFYLCASSIGGGGTYEQYFGPGTRLTVT.

J is TRBJ1-2 and V is TRBV7-8; TRBD1 aligns across 8 bases. Germline V gene data show CDR1 as SGHVS and CDR2 as FQNEAQ. The trim removed 6 bases at V and 5 bases at J, leaving 11 bases unmatched. The CDR3 extends over 15 amino acids. This CDR3 is CASRKTGVGWYGYTF. The CDR3 region has the DNA TGTGCCAGCAGAAAGACAGGGGTAGGGTGGTATGGCTACACCTTC.

The rearrangement joins TRBV7-9 to TRBJ1-3, with a possible D match to TRBD1 (6 bases). The CDR3 sequence is 16 residues long. The V and J ends lost 2 bases and 0 bases respectively, with 11 bases between them. CDR1 and CDR2 from the germline V gene are SEHNR and FQNEAQ (reference sequence). The CDR3 DNA sequence: TGTGCCAGCAGCTTAACAGGGTCTTCCTCTGGAAACACCATATATTTT. This translates into CASSLTGSSSGNTIYF.

The rearrangement joins TRBV5-1 to TRBJ2-2; a possible D gene is TRBD1 (5 bases). V lost 7 bases to trimming and J lost 1 base, with 11 bases between them. Germline V gives CDR1 SGHRS, CDR2 YFSETQ. The CDR3 contains 14 residues. The CDR3 sequence: CASFETGNTGELFF. The DNA of the CDR3 is TGCGCCAGCTTCGAAACAGGGAACACCGGGGAGCTGTTTTTT.

This chain uses TRBV30 with TRBJ2-1; TRBD2 agrees at 10 bases. This CDR3 comprises 15 residues. From germline, CDR1 is GTSNPN and CDR2 SVGIG (reference sequence). V was clipped by 7 bases and J by 7 bases; unmatched bases: 13. CDR3 protein: CASTIPGLARNEQFF. CDR3 sequence (DNA): TGTGCCTCGACCATACCGGGACTAGCGAGGAATGAGCAGTTCTTC.

The genes are TRBV28 and TRBJ2-1; a possible D gene is TRBD2 (6 bases). This CDR3 comprises 17 residues. Germline lookup yields CDR1 MDHEN and CDR2 SYDVKM. V shed 5 bases and J shed 7 bases, with 24 bases lying between them. Here the CDR3 DNA reads TGTGCCAGCAGTCCCTCCCCCGCGGGAAGGATCGGGAATGAGCAGTTCTTC. It codes for CASSPSPAGRIGNEQFF. The variable domain in full, with the rest retrieved from reference TRBV28 and TRBJ2-1, is DVKVTQSSRYLVKRTGEKVFLECVQDMDHENMFWYRQDPGLGLRLIYFSYDVKMKEKGDIPEGYSVSREKKERFSLILESASTNQTSMYLCASSPSPAGRIGNEQFFGPGTRLTVL.

The chain recombines TRBV7-6 with TRBJ1-1, with 11 bases that match TRBD1. Trimming at V came to 3 bases and at J to 4 bases, leaving 4 bases not matched to a gene. Germline CDR1 reads SGHVS; CDR2 reads FNYEAQ. This CDR3 region has 15 residues. The DNA for the CDR3 is TGTGCCAGCAGCTTTTCGGGACAGGGGGGCACTGAAGCTTTCTTT. Residues: CASSFSGQGGTEAFF. The full variable domain, with the rest looked up from reference TRBV7-6 and TRBJ1-1, is GAGVSQSPRYKVTKRGQDVALRCDPISGHVSLYWYRQALGQGPEFLTYFNYEAQQDKSGLPNDRFSAERPEGSISTLTIQRTEQRDSAMYRCASSFSGQGGTEAFFGQGTRLTVV.

This clone was recorded only once. The chain employs TRBV15 and TRBJ1-1; 12 nucleotides align to TRBD1. Trimming removed 1 base from V and 5 bases from J; junction bases left unmatched: 5. Looked up from germline, CDR1 is LNHNV and CDR2 is YYDKDF (reference sequence). The CDR3 has 16 residues. The CDR3 DNA sequence: TGTGCCACCAGCAGAGGGGGACAGGGGGCGAAAACTGAAGCTTTCTTT. Translated: CATSRGGQGAKTEAFF.

This sequence joins TRBV3-1 (or the pseudogene TRBV3-2) and TRBJ2-7, with 9 bases aligning to TRBD2. CDR1 and CDR2 (germline): LGHDT, YNNKEL (reference sequence). CDR3 length: 16 amino acids. V gave up 1 base and J gave up 6 bases; unmatched junction bases: 10. The CDR3 is CASSQALAGLGGEQYF. The CDR3 nucleotides read TGTGCCAGCAGCCAAGCCCTAGCGGGATTAGGGGGCGAGCAGTACTTC.

This clone was counted between two and nine times. Written as DNA, the CDR3 is TGTGCCAGCACCCCGGCGGGCGAAGCTTTCTTT. Its translation: CASTPAGEAFF. This chain connects TRBV5-8 to TRBJ1-1, with D uncertain. Trimming took off 6 bases at V and 8 bases at J, with 11 bases between the two ends. From germline, CDR1 is SGHTS and CDR2 YDEGEE. The CDR3 is 11 amino acids.

The chain links TRBV27 to TRBJ1-5, with D unresolved. The V end lost 2 bases, the J end lost 4 bases, and 6 bases lay between the germline ends. CDR1 MNHEY and CDR2 SMNVEV come from the germline V gene (reference sequence). The CDR3 sequence is 13 residues long. The CDR3, as DNA: TGTGCCAGCAGTTTAGTATTAAATCAGCCCCAGCATTTT. Protein: CASSLVLNQPQHF.

The chain joins TRBV4-2 to TRBJ2-7; the D is unclear. The CDR3 loop spans 15 amino acids. Trimming took off 1 base at V and 0 bases at J, with 10 bases between the two ends. CDR1 is LGHNA, CDR2 YNFKEQ, per germline. In DNA form, the CDR3 reads TGTGCCAGCAGCCAAGCGAGCGCCAGCTCCTACGAGCAGTACTTC. Protein sequence: CASSQASASSYEQYF.

CDR3 amino acids: CASNRGTEAFF. CDR3 bases: TGCGCCAGCAACCGGGGGACTGAAGCTTTCTTT. The chain joins TRBV5-1 to TRBJ1-1; a weak D match, TRBD1 (5 bases). Germline CDR1 is SGHRS and CDR2 is YFSETQ. CDR3 length: 11 residues. Trimming removed 6 bases from V and 5 bases from J, with 8 bases in between.

The chain couples TRBV12-3 or TRBV12-4 to TRBJ1-2, with no clear D. V gave up 6 bases and J gave up 6 bases, with 11 bases separating them. This CDR3 is 12 amino acids long. The CDR3 coding sequence is TGTGCCAGCAGGCTAACTTTGGATGGCTACACCTTC. Residues: CASRLTLDGYTF.

This rearrangement joins TRBV30 to TRBJ1-1, with a tentative D call TRBD1 (6 bases). V was shortened by 5 bases and J by 4 bases, with 11 bases between the two germline ends. The germline gives CDR1 GTSNPN, CDR2 SVGIG (reference sequence). The CDR3 contains 12 residues. The CDR3 region is CAWADRFTEAFF. The DNA of the CDR3 is TGTGCCTGGGCCGACAGGTTCACTGAAGCTTTCTTT.

The rearrangement links TRBV19 to TRBJ2-6; tentative D call: TRBD1 (5 bases). Trimming removed 5 bases at V and 10 bases at J, with 12 bases between. The CDR3 has 13 amino acids. Germline-derived CDR1 and CDR2 are LNHDA and SQIVND (reference sequence). The CDR3 region has the DNA TGTGCCAGTAGTCCGAGAGACAGAAACGTCCTGACTTTC. It yields the protein CASSPRDRNVLTF.

The chain links TRBV10-3 to TRBJ2-2; the D gene is possibly TRBD2 (5 bases). CDR3 length: 12 residues. Germline CDR1 ENHRY, CDR2 SYGVKD. Trimming stripped 9 bases from V and 5 bases from J, with 10 bases between. The CDR3 loop is CAMGVGTGELFF. The CDR3 DNA reads as TGTGCCATGGGAGTAGGGACCGGGGAGCTGTTTTTT.

This chain links TRBV3-1 (or the pseudogene TRBV3-2) with TRBJ1-5, with 8 nucleotides matching TRBD1. V lost 0 bases to trimming and J lost 10 bases; unmatched junction nucleotides: 20. This CDR3 has 19 amino acids. Per the germline V gene, CDR1 is LGHDT and CDR2 is YNNKEL (reference sequence). The CDR3 sequence is CASSQDRPDRGRRVNPQHF. Written as DNA, the CDR3 is TGTGCCAGCAGCCAAGATCGTCCCGACAGGGGCCGGAGAGTAAACCCCCAGCATTTT.